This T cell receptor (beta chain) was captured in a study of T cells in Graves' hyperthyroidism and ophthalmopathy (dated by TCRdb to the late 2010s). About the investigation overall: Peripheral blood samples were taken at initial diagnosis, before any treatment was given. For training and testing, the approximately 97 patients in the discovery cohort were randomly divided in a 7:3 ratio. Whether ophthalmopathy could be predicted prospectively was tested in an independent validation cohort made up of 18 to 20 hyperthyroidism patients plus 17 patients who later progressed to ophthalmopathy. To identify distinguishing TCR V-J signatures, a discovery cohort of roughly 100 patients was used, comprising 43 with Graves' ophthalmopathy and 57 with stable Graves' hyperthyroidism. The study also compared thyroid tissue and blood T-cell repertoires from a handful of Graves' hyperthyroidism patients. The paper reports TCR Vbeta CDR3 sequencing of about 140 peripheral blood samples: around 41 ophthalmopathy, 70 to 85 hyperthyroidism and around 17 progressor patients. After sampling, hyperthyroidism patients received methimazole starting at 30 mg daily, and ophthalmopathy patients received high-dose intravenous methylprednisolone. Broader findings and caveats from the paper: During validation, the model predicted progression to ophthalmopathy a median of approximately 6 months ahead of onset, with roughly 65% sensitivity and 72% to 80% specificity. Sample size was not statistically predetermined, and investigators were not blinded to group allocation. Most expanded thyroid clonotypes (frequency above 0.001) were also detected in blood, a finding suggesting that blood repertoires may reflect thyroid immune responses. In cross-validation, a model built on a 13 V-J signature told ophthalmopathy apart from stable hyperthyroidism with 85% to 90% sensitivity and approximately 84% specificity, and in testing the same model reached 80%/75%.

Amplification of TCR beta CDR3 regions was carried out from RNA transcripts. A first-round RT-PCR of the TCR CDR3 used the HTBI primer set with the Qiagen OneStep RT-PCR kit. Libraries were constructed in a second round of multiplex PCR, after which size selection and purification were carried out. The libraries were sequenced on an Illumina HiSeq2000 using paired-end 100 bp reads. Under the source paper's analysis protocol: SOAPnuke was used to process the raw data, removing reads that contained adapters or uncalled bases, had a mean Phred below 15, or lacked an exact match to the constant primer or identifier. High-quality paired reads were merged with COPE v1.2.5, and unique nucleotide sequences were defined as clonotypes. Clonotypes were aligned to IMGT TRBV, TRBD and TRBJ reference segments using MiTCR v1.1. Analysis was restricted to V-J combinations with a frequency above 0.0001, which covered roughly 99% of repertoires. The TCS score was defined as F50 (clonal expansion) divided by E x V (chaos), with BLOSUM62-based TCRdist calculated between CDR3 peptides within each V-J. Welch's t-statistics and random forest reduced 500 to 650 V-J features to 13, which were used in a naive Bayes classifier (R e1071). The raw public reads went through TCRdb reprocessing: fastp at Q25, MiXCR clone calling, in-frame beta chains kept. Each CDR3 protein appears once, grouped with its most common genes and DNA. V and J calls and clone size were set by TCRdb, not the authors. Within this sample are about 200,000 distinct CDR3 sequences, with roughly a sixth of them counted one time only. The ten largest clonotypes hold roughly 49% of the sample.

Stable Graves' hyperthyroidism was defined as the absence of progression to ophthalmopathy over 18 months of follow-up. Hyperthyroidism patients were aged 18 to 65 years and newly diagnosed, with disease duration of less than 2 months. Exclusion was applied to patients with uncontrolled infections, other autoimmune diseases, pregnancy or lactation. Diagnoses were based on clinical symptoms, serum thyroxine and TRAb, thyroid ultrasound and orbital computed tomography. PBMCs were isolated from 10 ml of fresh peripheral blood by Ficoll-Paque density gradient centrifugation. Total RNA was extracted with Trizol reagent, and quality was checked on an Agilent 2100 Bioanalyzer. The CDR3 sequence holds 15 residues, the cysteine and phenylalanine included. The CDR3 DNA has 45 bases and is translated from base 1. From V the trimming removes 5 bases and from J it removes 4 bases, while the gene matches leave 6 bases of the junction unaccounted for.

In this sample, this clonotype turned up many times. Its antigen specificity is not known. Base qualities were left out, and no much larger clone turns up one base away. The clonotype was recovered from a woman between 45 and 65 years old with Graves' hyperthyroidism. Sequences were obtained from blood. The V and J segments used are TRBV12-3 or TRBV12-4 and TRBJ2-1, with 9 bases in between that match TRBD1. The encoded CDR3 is CASSVQGAGYNEQFF. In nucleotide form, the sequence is TGTGCCAGCAGTGTACAGGGGGCTGGGTACAATGAGCAGTTCTTC.